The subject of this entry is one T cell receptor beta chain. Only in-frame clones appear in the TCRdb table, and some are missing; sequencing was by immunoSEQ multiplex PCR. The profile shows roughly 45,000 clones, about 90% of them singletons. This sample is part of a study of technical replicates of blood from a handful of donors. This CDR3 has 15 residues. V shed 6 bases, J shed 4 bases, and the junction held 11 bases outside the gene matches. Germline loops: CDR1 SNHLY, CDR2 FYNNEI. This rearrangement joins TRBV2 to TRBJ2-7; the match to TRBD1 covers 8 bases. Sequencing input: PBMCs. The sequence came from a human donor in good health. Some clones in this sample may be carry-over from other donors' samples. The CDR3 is CASRASRQGAYEQYF. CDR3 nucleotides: TGTGCCAGCAGGGCCTCCCGGCAGGGGGCTTACGAGCAGTACTTC.